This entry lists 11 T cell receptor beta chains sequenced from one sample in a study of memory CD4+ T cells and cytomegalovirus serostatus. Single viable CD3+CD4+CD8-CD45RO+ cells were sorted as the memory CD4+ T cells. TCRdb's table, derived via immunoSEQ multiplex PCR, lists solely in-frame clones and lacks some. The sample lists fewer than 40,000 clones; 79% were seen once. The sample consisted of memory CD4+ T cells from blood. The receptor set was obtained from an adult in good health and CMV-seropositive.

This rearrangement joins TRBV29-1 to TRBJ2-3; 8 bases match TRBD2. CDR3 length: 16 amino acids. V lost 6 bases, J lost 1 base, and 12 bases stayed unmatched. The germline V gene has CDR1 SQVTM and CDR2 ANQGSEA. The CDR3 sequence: CSVGRGAWTGTDTQYF. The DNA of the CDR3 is TGCAGCGTAGGGCGGGGGGCTTGGACCGGCACAGATACGCAGTATTTT.

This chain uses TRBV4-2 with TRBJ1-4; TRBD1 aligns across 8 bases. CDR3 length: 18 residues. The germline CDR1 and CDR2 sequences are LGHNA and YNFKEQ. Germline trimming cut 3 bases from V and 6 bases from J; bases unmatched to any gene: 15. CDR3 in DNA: TGTGCCAGCAGCCACCGACCCCTGGACAGGGCGACGGATGAAAAACTGTTTTTT. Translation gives CASSHRPLDRATDEKLFF.

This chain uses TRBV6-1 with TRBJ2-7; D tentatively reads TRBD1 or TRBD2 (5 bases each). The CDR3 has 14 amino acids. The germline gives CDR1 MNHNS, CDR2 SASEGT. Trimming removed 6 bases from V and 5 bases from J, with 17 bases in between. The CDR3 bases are TGTGCCAGCAGGAAAGTCAGGGACGTCCACGAGCAGTACTTC. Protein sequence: CASRKVRDVHEQYF.

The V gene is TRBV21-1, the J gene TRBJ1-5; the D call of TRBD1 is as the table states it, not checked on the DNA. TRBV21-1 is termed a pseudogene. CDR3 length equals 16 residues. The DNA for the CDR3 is TGTGCCAGCAGCAAAGCCCCAGGGGGCCCAGATCAGCCCCAGCATTTT. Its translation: CASSKAPGGPDQPQHF.

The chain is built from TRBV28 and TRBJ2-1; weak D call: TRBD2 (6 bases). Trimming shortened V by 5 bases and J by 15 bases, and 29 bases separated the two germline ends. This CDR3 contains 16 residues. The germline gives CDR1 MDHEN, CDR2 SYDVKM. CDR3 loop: CASSLPLGEDSFRRFF. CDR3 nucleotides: TGTGCCAGCAGTCTACCCCTGGGGGAGGATTCTTTCCGGCGGTTCTTC.

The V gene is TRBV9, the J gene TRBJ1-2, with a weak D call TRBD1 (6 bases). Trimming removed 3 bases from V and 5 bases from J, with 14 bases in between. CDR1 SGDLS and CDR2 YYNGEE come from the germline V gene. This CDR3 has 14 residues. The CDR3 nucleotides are TGTGCCAGCAGCGCATCCGGGACACTTTATGGCTACACCTTC. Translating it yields CASSASGTLYGYTF.

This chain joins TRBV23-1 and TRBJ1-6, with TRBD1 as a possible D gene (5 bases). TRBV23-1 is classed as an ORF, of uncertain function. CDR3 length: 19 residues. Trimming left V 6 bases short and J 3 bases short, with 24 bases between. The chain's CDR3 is CASSHRDPLPHNYNSPLHF. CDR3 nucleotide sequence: TGCGCCAGCAGCCACCGGGACCCACTCCCCCACAACTATAATTCACCCCTCCACTTT.

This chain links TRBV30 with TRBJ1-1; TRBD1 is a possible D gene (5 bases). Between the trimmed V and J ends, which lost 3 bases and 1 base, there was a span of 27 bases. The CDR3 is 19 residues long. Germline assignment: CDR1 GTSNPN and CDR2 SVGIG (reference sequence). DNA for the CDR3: TGTGCCTGGAGGGACCCCGAATCGAGGGCAGGGCATTGGAACACTGAAGCTTTCTTT. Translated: CAWRDPESRAGHWNTEAFF.

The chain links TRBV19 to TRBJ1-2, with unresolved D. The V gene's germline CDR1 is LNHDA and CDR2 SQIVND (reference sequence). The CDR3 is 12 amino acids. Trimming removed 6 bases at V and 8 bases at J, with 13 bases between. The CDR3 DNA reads TGTGCCAGTAGACTCCAATCGGGCGGCTACACCTTC. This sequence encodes CASRLQSGGYTF.

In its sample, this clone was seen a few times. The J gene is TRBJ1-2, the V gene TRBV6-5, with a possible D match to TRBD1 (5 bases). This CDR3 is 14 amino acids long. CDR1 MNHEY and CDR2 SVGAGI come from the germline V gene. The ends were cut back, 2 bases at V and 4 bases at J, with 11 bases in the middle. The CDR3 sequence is CASSYDSWPYGYTF. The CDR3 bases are TGTGCCAGCAGTTACGACAGCTGGCCCTATGGCTACACCTTC.

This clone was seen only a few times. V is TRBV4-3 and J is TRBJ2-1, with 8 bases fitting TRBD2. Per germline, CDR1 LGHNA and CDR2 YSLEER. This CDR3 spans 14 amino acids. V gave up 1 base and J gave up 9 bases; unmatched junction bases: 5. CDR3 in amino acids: CASSQVGGAGEQFF. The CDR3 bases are TGCGCCAGCAGCCAAGTCGGGGGGGCTGGTGAGCAGTTCTTC.